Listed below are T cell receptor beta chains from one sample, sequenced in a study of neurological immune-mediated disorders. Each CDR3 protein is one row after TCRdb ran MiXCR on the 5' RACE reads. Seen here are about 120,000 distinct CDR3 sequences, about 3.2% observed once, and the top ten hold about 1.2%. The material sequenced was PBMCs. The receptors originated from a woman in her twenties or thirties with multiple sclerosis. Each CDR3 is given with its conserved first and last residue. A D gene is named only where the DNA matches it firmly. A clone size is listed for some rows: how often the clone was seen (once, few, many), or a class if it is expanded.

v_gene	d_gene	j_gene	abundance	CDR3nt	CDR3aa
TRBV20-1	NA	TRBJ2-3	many	TGCAGTGCTAGAGATCCCTGGCGGAACACAGATACGCAGTATTTT	CSARDPWRNTDTQYF
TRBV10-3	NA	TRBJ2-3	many	TGTGCCATCAGTGACCCCGGGACGGCAACAGATACGCAGTATTTT	CAISDPGTATDTQYF
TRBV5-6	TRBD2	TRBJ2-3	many	TGTGCCAGCAGCCAACCCGGGACTAGCGGCACAGATACGCAGTATTTT	CASSQPGTSGTDTQYF
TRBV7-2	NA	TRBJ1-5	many	TGTGCCAGCAGCCTATTACGAGAGGGGCTGCTTAGCAATCAGCCCCAGCATTTT	CASSLLREGLLSNQPQHF
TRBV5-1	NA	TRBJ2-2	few	TGCGCCAGCAGGCCGCGGGGCACCGGGGAGCTGTTTTTT	CASRPRGTGELFF
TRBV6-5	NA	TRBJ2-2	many	TGTGCCAGCAGTTACACCACCGGGGAGCTGTTTTTT	CASSYTTGELFF
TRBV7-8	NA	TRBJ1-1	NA	TGTGCCAGCAGCTTACTCGGGGAAGCTTTCTTT	CASSLLGEAFF
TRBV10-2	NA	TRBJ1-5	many	TGCGCCAGCAGTGAGTCTGGCACGAGGCAGCCCCAGCATTTT	CASSESGTRQPQHF
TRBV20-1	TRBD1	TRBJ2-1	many	TGCAGTGCTAGAGATGGCAGGACAGGGGGCGTTAGCTATGAGCAGTTCTTC	CSARDGRTGGVSYEQFF
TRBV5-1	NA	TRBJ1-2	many	TGCGCCAGCAGCGTGGACACGGATGCCCGCTACACCTTC	CASSVDTDARYTF
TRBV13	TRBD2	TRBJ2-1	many	TGTGCCAGCAGTTTTAAGAAGGCTAGCGGATCCTACAATGAGCAGTTCTTC	CASSFKKASGSYNEQFF
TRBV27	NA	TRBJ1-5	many	TGTGCCAGCAGTTTTGAAGGGAGGCAGCCCCAGCATTTT	CASSFEGRQPQHF
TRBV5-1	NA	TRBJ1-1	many	TGCGCCAGCGGTAGAGGGGGGATCGAAAGGGGCACTGAAGCTTTCTTT	CASGRGGIERGTEAFF
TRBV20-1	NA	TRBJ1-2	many	TGCAGTGCTAGTTCGTCAGGATATGGCTACACCTTC	CSASSSGYGYTF
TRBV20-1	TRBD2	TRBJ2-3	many	TGCAGTGCCGCGAAAGGCGGGAGAAAAGAAGATACGCAGTATTTT	CSAAKGGRKEDTQYF
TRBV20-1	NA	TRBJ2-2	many	TGCAGTGCTAGAGATCTGGAGAAAACCGGGGAGCTGTTTTTT	CSARDLEKTGELFF
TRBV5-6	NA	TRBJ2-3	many	TGTGCCAGCAGCTCCCTGGAGGGACCCACAGATACGCAGTATTTT	CASSSLEGPTDTQYF
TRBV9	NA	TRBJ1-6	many	TGTGCCAGCAGCGTTAAGGGGGAGAATTCACCCCTCCACTTT	CASSVKGENSPLHF
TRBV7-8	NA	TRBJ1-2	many	TGTGCCAGCAGTCGTCAACAGGGCAACTATGGCTACACCTTC	CASSRQQGNYGYTF
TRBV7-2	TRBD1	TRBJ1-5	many	TGTGCCAGCAGCTTAGACTGGGTCGGGACAGCTAGCAATCAGCCCCAGCATTTT	CASSLDWVGTASNQPQHF
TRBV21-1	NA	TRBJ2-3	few	TGTGCCAGCAGCAAAGTGGATGATACGGGAGATACGCAGTATTTT	CASSKVDDTGDTQYF
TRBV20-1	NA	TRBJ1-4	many	TGCAGTGCTAGGACCCTGAGGGACGTGGATGAAAAACTGTTTTTT	CSARTLRDVDEKLFF
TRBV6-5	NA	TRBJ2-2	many	TGTGCCAGCAGTTACTACTCTACCGGGGAGCTGTTTTTT	CASSYYSTGELFF
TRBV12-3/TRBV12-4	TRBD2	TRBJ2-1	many	TGTGCCAGCAGTTTAAGCAGCGGGAACTACAATGAGCAGTTCTTC	CASSLSSGNYNEQFF
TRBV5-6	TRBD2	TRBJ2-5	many	TGTGCCAGCAGCTTGGCGCTAGCGGGAATTCAGAGGTGGACCCAGTACTTC	CASSLALAGIQRWTQYF
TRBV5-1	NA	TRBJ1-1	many	TGCGCCAGCAGCTTGGTTAGCACTGAAGCTTTCTTT	CASSLVSTEAFF
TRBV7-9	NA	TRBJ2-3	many	TGTGCCAGCAGCTTAGACCAGGCCACAGATACGCAGTATTTT	CASSLDQATDTQYF
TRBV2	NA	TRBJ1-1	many	TGTGCCAGCAGTGTGGCGGAAAACACTGAAGCTTTCTTT	CASSVAENTEAFF
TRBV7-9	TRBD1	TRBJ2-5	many	TGTGCCAGCAGCTTAAACAGGGGGCAAGAGACCCAGTACTTC	CASSLNRGQETQYF
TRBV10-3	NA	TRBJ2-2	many	TGTGCCATCAGTGAGGACCTCACCGGGGAGCTGTTTTTT	CAISEDLTGELFF
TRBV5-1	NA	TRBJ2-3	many	TGCGCCAGCAGCTTGGTGTTGGGCGGCACAGATACGCAGTATTTT	CASSLVLGGTDTQYF
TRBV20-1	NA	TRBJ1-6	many	TGCAGTGCTAGAGACGAACAGGGAGAAAGTTCACCCCTCCACTTT	CSARDEQGESSPLHF
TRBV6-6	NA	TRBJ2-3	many	TGTGCCAGCAGTTACGCGAAGTACGGGAGCACAGATACGCAGTATTTT	CASSYAKYGSTDTQYF
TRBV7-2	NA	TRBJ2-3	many	TGTGCCAGCAGCTTCGACCGGACGCGAAGCACAGATACGCAGTATTTT	CASSFDRTRSTDTQYF
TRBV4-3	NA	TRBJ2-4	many	TGCGCCAGCAGCCAAGAAGCGTCCCAGGGGAAAAACATTCAGTACTTC	CASSQEASQGKNIQYF
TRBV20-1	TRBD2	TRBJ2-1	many	TGCAGTGCTAGAGTATTGCTAGCGGCACCCTCCTACAATGAGCAGTTCTTC	CSARVLLAAPSYNEQFF
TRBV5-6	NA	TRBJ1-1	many	TGTGCCAGCAGCCCCGGGACCGGGGACACTGAAGCTTTCTTT	CASSPGTGDTEAFF
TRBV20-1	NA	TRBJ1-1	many	TGCAGTGCTAGTCGGGGGGCGAACACTGAAGCTTTCTTT	CSASRGANTEAFF
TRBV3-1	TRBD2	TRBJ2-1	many	TGTGCCAGCAGCCCTACTAGCGGGGTGAGAAATGAGCAGTTCTTC	CASSPTSGVRNEQFF
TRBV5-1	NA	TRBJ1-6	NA	TGCGCCAGCAGCCTCGGTCCGAATTCAACCCTCAACTTT	CASSLGPNSTLNF
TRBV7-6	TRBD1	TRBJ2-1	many	TGTGCCAGCAGCTTCCCGGGACAGTCCTCCTACAATGAGCAGTTCTTC	CASSFPGQSSYNEQFF
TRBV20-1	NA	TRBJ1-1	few	TGCAGTGCTCCCGCCGGGGGGAACACTGAAGCTTTCTTT	CSAPAGGNTEAFF